The source of this T cell receptor beta chain is a study of T cells in Graves' hyperthyroidism and ophthalmopathy. Looking at the study overall: At initial diagnosis, before any treatment had begun, peripheral blood was obtained.

Isolation of PBMCs was performed on 10 ml fresh peripheral blood. The investigators amplified TCR beta CDR3 regions from RNA transcripts. An initial round of RT-PCR targeting the TCR CDR3 relied on the HTBI primer set. TCRdb analysed the multiplex PCR reads with MiXCR anew, one entry per CDR3 protein. The sample yields under 700,000 distinct CDR3 sequences, roughly a sixth seen once. Study-wide points: A median approximately 6.5 months before onset, the model predicted ophthalmopathy. Blood held most thyroid clonotypes expanded above 0.001 frequency.

Details on this clonotype: Its antigen is undetermined.

The germline CDR1 and CDR2 sequences are MNHEY and SVGEGT. The V end was cut by 0 bases, the J end by 2 bases, with 13 bases between. The CDR3 extends over 17 amino acids. The sample was blood. This rearrangement joins TRBV6-2 or TRBV6-3 to TRBJ1-4; D uncertain. This sequence was found in a woman between 18 and 29 years old with Graves' hyperthyroidism. The DNA of the CDR3 is TGTGCCAGCAGTTACTCGATCTTACCGGGGACTAATGAAAAACTGTTTTTT. This translates into CASSYSILPGTNEKLFF.